The clone carrying this T cell receptor (beta chain) was detected many times. Its antigen is not identified. The CDR3 is 16 residues long. Germline V gene data show CDR1 as MNHEY and CDR2 as SVGEGT. The V gene lost 6 bases and the J gene lost 2 bases, with 17 bases spanning the gap. RNA transcripts provided the source from which TCR beta CDR3 regions were amplified. First-round RT-PCR with HTBI primers amplified the TCR CDR3 region. TCRdb recomputed calls from the multiplex PCR reads with MiXCR, one row per CDR3 protein. The sample shows 300,000 to 450,000 distinct CDR3 sequences, about 13% of them seen only once. The data are from a study of T cells in Graves' hyperthyroidism and ophthalmopathy. Study information: Peripheral blood specimens were obtained at initial diagnosis, prior to any treatment. Points from the study as a whole: The authors' 13 V-J model separated ophthalmopathy from stable hyperthyroidism. In blood, most of the thyroid clonotypes expanded above 0.001 were also present.

Patients counted as stable if ophthalmopathy did not develop within 18 months. The V call is TRBV6-2 or TRBV6-3, the J call TRBJ1-5; possible D gene TRBD1, 6 bases. The sequencing input was blood. This TCR came from a woman aged 18-29 years with Graves' hyperthyroidism. The CDR3 DNA follows: TGTGCCAGCAGCAACCCCAGGGGTGGTGGCAATCAGCCCCAGCATTTT. Encoded protein: CASSNPRGGGNQPQHF.